Below, one T cell receptor (beta chain) is given with its context. Its antigen remains unidentified. A second PCR, run for roughly 7 to 12 cycles, used a sample-barcoded 5' primer plus a J-beta primer mix. TCRdb reprocessed the 5' RACE reads via MiXCR and lists one record per CDR3 protein. The repertoire holds 1.5 million to 2 million distinct CDR3 sequences, with 49% as singletons. This CDR3 spans 13 amino acids. Germline V lookup: CDR1 SGHAT, CDR2 FQNNGV. V was trimmed by 3 bases and J by 11 bases, leaving 17 bases between them. The sample originates from a study of blood T cells in healthy people across ages. Approximately 9.4 milliliters was the volume of peripheral blood drawn from each donor. Samples had at least 6 million PBMCs isolated from them. Broader study findings: Age brought a roughly linear fall in TCR beta diversity measured per million T cells. Researchers said unsorted PBMCs prevented a conclusive naive versus antigen-experienced comparison.

This receptor was taken from a woman aged 40 to 55 in good health. This chain uses TRBV11-2 with TRBJ2-7, with D unclear. Sequenced sample: blood. CDR3 bases: TGTGCCAGCAGCTTGGCGGTGGTGAGCCCGAAGTACTTC. Translating gives CASSLAVVSPKYF.